The text below deals with one T cell receptor beta chain. This clone has more than one count but fewer than ten. Its antigen is not yet known. Base qualities were left out, and no much larger clone turns up one base away. In total, more than 500 healthy bone marrow donors made up the cohort. At the time of sampling, all cohort members were nominally healthy, though unrecorded immune exposures were likely present. The donor tested CMV seropositive, placing the donor among the 250 to 350 seropositive members of the cohort. Each donor provided a peripheral blood sample, and peripheral blood mononuclear cells were used for TCR beta sequencing. Genomic DNA extraction from the blood cell samples was performed with the Qiagen DNeasy Blood Extraction Kit. Preparation of the library involved the immunoSEQ multiplex PCR assay. For the multiplex PCR, a mixture combining 60 forward primers for TCR Vbeta segments and 13 reverse primers for TCR Jbeta segments was used. The CDR3 region of rearranged TCR beta genes was amplified from genomic DNA by a multiplex PCR assay. The Illumina HiSeq System was used to sequence the amplified TCR beta libraries as 87-base-pair reads. In the paper's pipeline: Across the roughly 640 repertoires, a later analysis counted 80 million or so unique TCR beta chains, approximately 10 million of which were shared by at least two donors. A nearest-neighbor algorithm error-corrected the raw reads and collapsed the reads into unique sequences, merging closely related sequences to remove PCR and sequencing errors. To assign V, D and J gene segments, CDR3 sequences were aligned to IMGT reference sequences. Each retained sequence needed at least a six-nucleotide match to both a V gene segment and a J gene segment. Rearrangements were called productive when the CDR3 lacked stop codons and stayed in frame with V and J; all others were non-productive. Following IMGT convention, CDR3 was defined as the stretch from the second conserved V-encoded cysteine to the conserved J-encoded phenylalanine. The earlier analysis of approximately 500 of the donors excluded sequences that lacked an unambiguous match to a single V gene segment. In an earlier analysis of several hundred of the donors, V segments were called functional above 56.7% productive rearrangements and were called segregating when the between-donor standard deviation exceeded 5%. A statistical classification framework was built for diagnosing cytomegalovirus status from the catalog of TCR beta chain sequences. V and J gene assignment, in a later analysis, came from comparing TCR nucleotide sequences with IMGT/GENE-DB human TR gene sequences. A later analysis assigned CDR3 sequences and most-parsimonious VDJ recombination scenarios with the TCRdist pipeline. In a later analysis, each TCR beta chain was defined by its CDR3 amino acid sequence together with its V-gene family, and reads lacking a unique V-gene family were excluded. In a later analysis, several hundred highly shared, low-generation-probability nucleotide sequences were removed to address suspected cross-contamination and a sequencing artifact. A later analysis calculated a clonal expansion index for each public chain from normalized within-repertoire ranks of inferred template counts. Generation probabilities in a later analysis came from a VDJ recombination model fitted to out-of-frame rearrangements, and those results were checked against IGoR. In a later analysis, hypergeometric tests were used to score TCR-TCR, TCR-HLA and TCR-CMV co-occurrence, with a repertoire-size bias correction applied to TCR pairs. In a later analysis, false discovery rates were estimated by permuting HLA or CMV assignments 20 times. In a later analysis, co-occurring TCRs were grouped with DBSCAN, and TCRdist sequence similarity was added when clustering was performed within HLA-allele-positive subsets. For co-occurrence clustering, repertoires with fewer than 30,000 or more than 120,000 public chains were excluded, along with about five repertoires with anomalous nucleotide sharing. TCRdb took over this immuneACCESS table, retaining in-frame rearrangements with V and J assigned. Such tables are incomplete; in checked studies, under half of the missing clones stem from an unresolved V gene, and the remainder is unexplained. That table furnishes V, J and clone size, whereas the DNA furnished D and trimming. For this sample there are about 120,000 clones; about 10% appear just once. Jointly, the top ten make up approximately 4.4% of the sample.

This specimen comes from a study of cytomegalovirus exposure and HLA in healthy donors (dated by TCRdb to the late 2010s). The study in broad terms: According to an earlier analysis of around 600 of the donors, about 179 million T cells yielded over 100 million unique TCR beta sequences and around 280 Gb of sequence data. In a later genetic analysis, genome-wide SNP genotypes for about 65% of the roughly 670 donors were used, and that subset was treated as a discovery cohort. An early release that covered some 640 HLA-typed donors contained around 330 gigabases of sequencing data and 65 million to 100 million unique TCR sequences. Typing coverage differed by locus: A, B, C, DRB1 and DQB1 were typed in roughly 629-640 donors, DQA1 in about 510, DPA1 in 600 to 610, and DPB1 in just under 480. In an earlier analysis of roughly 580 of the donors, high-throughput TCR beta sequencing was used to judge whether each TCR beta V gene segment behaved as functional or pseudogenic. Rather than using new phenotypic data, the later analysis identified candidate immune exposures from TCR beta sequences and from how often those sequences occurred across donors. To predict cytomegalovirus infection status, the study brought together high-throughput TCR immunosequencing, statistical association of individual TCRs with disease status, and machine learning. The study aimed to test whether signatures of past pathogen exposure could be identified by cataloging public T cell receptors. Of the approximately 400 genotyped donors, 80% to 90% were placed in the genetic ancestry cluster associated with self-reported Caucasian donors. Using immunosequencing, the study profiled T cell repertoires from fewer than 700 subjects and related those repertoires to cytomegalovirus serostatus. Donor age, sex, ethnicity and CMV serostatus were compiled alongside the repertoire data. Every discovery cohort repertoire had been produced on one sequencing platform. HLA typing covered class I and class II loci at four-digit resolution. A few DR-DQ haplotypes were handled as single units for association and clustering because linkage in the cohort was strong. Along with the roughly 670-subject first cohort, a separate validation cohort of roughly 110 different subjects was used. On average, roughly 250,000 unique TCR beta nucleotide sequences were sequenced per donor among a few hundred genotyped donors of the cohort, with 15% to 20% of those sequences being non-productive. To study patterns of TCR occurrence, a later analysis re-analyzed previously published TCR beta repertoires from 666 donors and added high-resolution HLA genotyping. Study-wide conclusions, independent of this receptor: A later analysis found that most CMV-associated TCR beta chains appeared HLA-restricted, with HLA associations seemingly driven largely by CMV exposure. HLA typing was unavailable for some donors at each locus, so association tests used only the typed subset. According to a later analysis, parvovirus B19, influenza, CMV and Epstein-Barr virus appeared linked to several top co-occurrence clusters. A few of the identified cytomegalovirus-associated TCR beta chains were confirmed in vitro to be specific for cytomegalovirus antigens. An association between a missense DCLRE1C variant and V-gene and J-gene trimming of TCR beta chains was found in a later genetic analysis and replicated in an independent cohort. Some IMGT-functional V segments, including TRBV6-2 and TRBV6-3, could not be distinguished by the 87-base-pair reads and were therefore excluded. Correlated functional status among segregating V segments might reflect linkage disequilibrium, but an unknown experimental factor could not be ruled out. In a later analysis, TCR association rates were found to vary across HLA loci, with the most associated TCRs seen for DRB1 alleles and the fewest for HLA-C alleles. In both the original and validation cohorts, the classifier was reported to diagnose cytomegalovirus status with high specificity and sensitivity. The study listed 170 or so TCR beta chains as associated with cytomegalovirus. In an earlier analysis of approximately 590 of the donors, most TCR beta V segments appeared in productive rearrangements about 87% or about 30% of the time, broadly matching IMGT annotations. The earlier analysis of around 600 of the donors excluded approximately 17 rarely observed V segments, including chromosome 9 orphons, because counts were too low. According to a later genetic analysis, donors in an Asian-associated ancestry cluster had fewer N-insertions in productive TCRs than the approximately 700-donor mean. When HLA alleles, especially DR and DQ, strongly co-occurred, attributing TCR associations to individual alleles was difficult. A further reported finding was that TCR beta sequences accurately predicted the HLA-A and HLA-B alleles for most subjects in the first cohort. In a later analysis, 16,951 TCR beta sequences were associated with specific HLA alleles at a false discovery rate of 0.05. Immune exposure information for the cohort was limited to CMV serostatus. In this cohort, only TCR beta chains were sequenced, and detectable features were limited by the absence of alpha or paired-chain data. A group of highly shared sequence variants was considered likely to be a technical artifact of the sequencing pipeline. Most TCR sequences were observed very rarely across donors, whereas some public TCRs were present in many individuals. It was suggested by the authors that the approach could potentially be generalized to other disease states and immunological phenotypes. In a later analysis, HLA-associated TCR beta chains were found to be more clonally expanded and to have lower generation probabilities than equally common non-associated chains. Roughly uniform sequencing depth across donors was assumed in presence/absence analyses, although this assumption may not hold.

After removal of 8 bases from V and 5 bases from J, the junction retains 8 bases not matched to a gene. According to the germline V gene, CDR1 reads SGHVS and CDR2 reads FQNEAQ. The CDR3 holds 14 amino acids from the cysteine to the phenylalanine. Only the CDR3 region is kept as DNA, spanning 42 bases read in frame from base 1. This sequence uses TRBV7-8 and TRBJ2-1, with 8 central nucleotides matching TRBD2. The sequenced sample consisted of PBMCs. The sequence derives from a woman aged 18-30 years in good health and CMV-seropositive. The bases read TGTGCCAGCGGACGACTAGCGAGCGACAATGAGCAGTTCTTC. This sequence encodes CASGRLASDNEQFF.